This T cell receptor beta chain was recorded in a study of T cell responses to AZD1222 COVID-19 vaccine. The assay was immunoSEQ multiplex PCR, and TCRdb's table has in-frame clones only and misses some. The data contain roughly 100,000 clones, approximately 90% of them seen just once; the ten biggest clones take up 1% to 1.5%. Per the germline V gene, CDR1 is SGHNT and CDR2 is YYREEE (reference sequence). This CDR3 contains 14 residues. With 0 bases removed from V and 8 bases from J, the gap between germline ends came to 14 bases. This TCR was sampled from an adult in good health. Material: peripheral blood, obtained on day 0 of AZD1222 vaccination. The chain has TRBV5-4 and TRBJ1-2; D is undetermined. CDR3 nucleotides: TGTGCCAGCAGCTTGGAAGGGATATCGCGCGGCTACACCTTC. Translated: CASSLEGISRGYTF.